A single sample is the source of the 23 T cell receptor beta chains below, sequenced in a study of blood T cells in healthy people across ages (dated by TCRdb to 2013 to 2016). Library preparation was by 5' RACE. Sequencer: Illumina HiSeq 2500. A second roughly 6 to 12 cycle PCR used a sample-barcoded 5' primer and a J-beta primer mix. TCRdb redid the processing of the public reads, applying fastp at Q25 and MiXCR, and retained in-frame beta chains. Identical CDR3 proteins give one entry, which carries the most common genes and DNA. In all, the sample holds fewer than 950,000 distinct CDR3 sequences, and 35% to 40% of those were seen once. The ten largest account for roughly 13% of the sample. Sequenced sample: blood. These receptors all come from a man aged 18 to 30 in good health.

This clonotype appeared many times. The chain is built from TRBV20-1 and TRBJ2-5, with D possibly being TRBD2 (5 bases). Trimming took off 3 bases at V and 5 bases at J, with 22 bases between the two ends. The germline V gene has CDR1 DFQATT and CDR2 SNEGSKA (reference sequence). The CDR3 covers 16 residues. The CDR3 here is CSASGQASVTGETQYF. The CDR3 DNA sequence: TGCAGTGCTAGTGGGCAGGCTTCTGTTACGGGGGAGACCCAGTACTTC.

Written as DNA, the CDR3 is TGTGCCAGCAGTGAAGCGCGGAGCAATCAGCCCCAGCATTTT. This sequence encodes CASSEARSNQPQHF. The J gene is TRBJ1-5, the V gene TRBV2; D ambiguous. Germline V gene data show CDR1 as SNHLY and CDR2 as FYNNEI. V shed 0 bases and J shed 1 base, with 4 bases lying between them. There are 14 residues in the CDR3. Full variable domain (rest looked up from reference TRBV2 and TRBJ1-5): EPEVTQTPSHQVTQMGQEVILRCVPISNHLYFYWYRQILGQKVEFLVSFYNNEISEKSEIFDDQFSVERPDGSNFTLKIRSTKLEDSAMYFCASSEARSNQPQHFGDGTRLSIL.

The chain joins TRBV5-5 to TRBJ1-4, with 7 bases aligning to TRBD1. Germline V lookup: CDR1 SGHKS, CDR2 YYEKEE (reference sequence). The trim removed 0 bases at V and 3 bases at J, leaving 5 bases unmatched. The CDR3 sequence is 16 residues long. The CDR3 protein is CASSLDQGVSNEKLFF. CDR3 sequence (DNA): TGTGCCAGCAGCTTGGATCAGGGGGTATCTAATGAAAAACTGTTTTTT.

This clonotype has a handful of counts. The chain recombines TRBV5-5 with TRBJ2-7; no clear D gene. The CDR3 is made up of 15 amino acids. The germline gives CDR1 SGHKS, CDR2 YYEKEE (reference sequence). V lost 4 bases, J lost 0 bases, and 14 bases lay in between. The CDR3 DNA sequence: TGTGCCAGCAGCGCCTCGAACTACCCCTCCTACGAGCAGTACTTC. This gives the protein CASSASNYPSYEQYF.

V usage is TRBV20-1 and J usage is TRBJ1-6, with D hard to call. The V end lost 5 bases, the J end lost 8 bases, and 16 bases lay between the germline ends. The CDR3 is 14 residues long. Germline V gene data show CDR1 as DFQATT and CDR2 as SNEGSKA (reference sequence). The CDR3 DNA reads TGCAGTGCTTGGACGGGGAAAGAGGATTCACCCCTCCACTTT. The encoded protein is CSAWTGKEDSPLHF.

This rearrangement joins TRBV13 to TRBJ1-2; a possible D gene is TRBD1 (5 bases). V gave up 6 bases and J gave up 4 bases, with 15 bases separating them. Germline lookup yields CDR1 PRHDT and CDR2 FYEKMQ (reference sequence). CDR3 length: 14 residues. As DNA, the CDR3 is TGTGCCAGCAGGTCTTCCGGGACGGTCTATGGCTACACCTTC. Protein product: CASRSSGTVYGYTF.

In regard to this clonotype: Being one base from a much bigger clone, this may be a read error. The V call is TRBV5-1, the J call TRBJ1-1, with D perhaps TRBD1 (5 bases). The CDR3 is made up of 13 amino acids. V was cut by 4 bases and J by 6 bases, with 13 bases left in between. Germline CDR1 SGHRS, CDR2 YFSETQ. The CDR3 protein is CASSARERAEAFF. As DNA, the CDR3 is TGCGCCAGCAGCGCCAGGGAGAGGGCTGAAGCTTTCTTT.

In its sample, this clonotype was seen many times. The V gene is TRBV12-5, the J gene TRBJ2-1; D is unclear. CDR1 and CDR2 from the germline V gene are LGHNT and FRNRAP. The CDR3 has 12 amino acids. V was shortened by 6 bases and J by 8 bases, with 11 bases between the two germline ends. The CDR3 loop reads CASGWDRDEQFF. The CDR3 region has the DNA TGTGCTAGTGGCTGGGATCGAGATGAGCAGTTCTTC.

This CDR3 reads CASSLRQLYGYTF. DNA for the CDR3: TGTGCCAGCAGCTTGAGGCAGCTCTATGGCTACACCTTC. The V call is TRBV12-3 or TRBV12-4, the J call TRBJ1-2; D uncertain. This CDR3 region has 13 residues. V lost 6 bases, J lost 4 bases, and 12 bases lay in between.

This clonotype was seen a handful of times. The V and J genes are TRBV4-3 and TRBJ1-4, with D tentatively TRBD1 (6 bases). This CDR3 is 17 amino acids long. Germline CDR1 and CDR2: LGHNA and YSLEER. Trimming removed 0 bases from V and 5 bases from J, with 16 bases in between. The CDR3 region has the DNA TGCGCCAGCAGCCAAGATGTATCGGGGGCGAGGAATGAAAAACTGTTTTTT. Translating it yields CASSQDVSGARNEKLFF.

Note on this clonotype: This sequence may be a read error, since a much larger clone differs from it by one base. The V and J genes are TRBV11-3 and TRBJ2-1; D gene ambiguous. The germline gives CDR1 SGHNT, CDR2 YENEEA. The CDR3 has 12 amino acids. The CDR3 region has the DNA TGTGCCAGCTCTGGGCAGAACAATGAGCTGTTCTTC. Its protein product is CASSGQNNELFF.

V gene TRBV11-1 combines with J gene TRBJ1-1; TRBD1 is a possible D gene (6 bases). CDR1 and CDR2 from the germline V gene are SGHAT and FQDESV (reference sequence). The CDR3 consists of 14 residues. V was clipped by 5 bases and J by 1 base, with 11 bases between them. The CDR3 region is CASSANRENTEAFF. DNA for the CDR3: TGTGCCAGCAGCGCCAACAGGGAGAACACTGAAGCTTTCTTT.

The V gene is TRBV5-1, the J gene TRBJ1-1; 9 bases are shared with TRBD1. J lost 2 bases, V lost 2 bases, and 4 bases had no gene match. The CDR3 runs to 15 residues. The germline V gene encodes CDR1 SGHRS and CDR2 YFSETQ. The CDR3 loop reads CASSFEDRGNTEAFF. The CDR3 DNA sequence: TGCGCCAGCAGCTTCGAGGACAGGGGTAACACTGAAGCTTTCTTT.

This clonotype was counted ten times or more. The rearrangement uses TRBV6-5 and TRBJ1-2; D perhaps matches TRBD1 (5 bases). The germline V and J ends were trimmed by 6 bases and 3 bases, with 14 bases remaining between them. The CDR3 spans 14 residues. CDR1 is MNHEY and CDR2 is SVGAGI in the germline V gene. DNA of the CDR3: TGTGCCAGCAGCCGGTGGGGGATCGACTATGGCTACACCTTC. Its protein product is CASSRWGIDYGYTF.

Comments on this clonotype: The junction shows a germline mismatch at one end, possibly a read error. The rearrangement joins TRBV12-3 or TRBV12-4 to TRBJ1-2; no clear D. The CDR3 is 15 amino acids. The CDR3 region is CASTYGGQANNGYTF. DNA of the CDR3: TGTGCCAGCACCTACGGAGGTCAAGCTAACAATGGCTACACCTTC.

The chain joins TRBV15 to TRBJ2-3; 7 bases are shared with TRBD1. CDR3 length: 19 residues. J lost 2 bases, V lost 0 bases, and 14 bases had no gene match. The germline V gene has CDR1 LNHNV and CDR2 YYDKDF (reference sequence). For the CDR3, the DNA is TGTGCCACCAGCAGAGATCTCGTCCCATCGGGACAGCACACAGATACGCAGTATTTT. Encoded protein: CATSRDLVPSGQHTDTQYF.

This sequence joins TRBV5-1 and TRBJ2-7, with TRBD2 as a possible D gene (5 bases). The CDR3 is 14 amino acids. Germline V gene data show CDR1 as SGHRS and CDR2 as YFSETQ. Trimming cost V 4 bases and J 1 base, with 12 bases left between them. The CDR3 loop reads CASSEGHGSYEQYF. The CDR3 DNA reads TGCGCCAGCAGCGAGGGCCACGGATCCTACGAGCAGTACTTC.

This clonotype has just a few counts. CDR3 sequence: CASSPTSGGGIQQFF. DNA for the CDR3: TGTGCCAGCAGTCCTACTAGCGGGGGGGGGATCCAGCAGTTCTTC. The chain joins TRBV6-5 to TRBJ2-1; TRBD2 matches 13 bases. V was pared by 5 bases and J by 11 bases, with 9 bases of the junction left unmatched. Per germline, CDR1 MNHEY and CDR2 SVGAGI. CDR3 size: 15 residues.

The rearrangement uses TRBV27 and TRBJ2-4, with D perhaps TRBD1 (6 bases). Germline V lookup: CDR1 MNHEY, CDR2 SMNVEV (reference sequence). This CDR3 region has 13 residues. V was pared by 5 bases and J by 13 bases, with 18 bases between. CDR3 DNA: TGTGCCAGCAGTCCACTACTAGGGGGTACCCAGTACTTC. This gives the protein CASSPLLGGTQYF.

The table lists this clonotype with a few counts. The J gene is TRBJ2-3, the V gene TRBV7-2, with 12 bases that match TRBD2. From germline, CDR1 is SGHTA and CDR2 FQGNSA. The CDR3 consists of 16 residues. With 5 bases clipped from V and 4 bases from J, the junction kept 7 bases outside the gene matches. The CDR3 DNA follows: TGTGCCAGCAGCCGTTCTAGCGGGGGGGTCCCAGATACGCAGTATTTT. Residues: CASSRSSGGVPDTQYF.

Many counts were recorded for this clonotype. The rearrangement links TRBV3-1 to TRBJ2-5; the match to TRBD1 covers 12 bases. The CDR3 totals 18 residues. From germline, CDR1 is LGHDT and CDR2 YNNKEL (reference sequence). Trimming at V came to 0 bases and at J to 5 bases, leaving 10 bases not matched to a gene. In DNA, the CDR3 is TGTGCCAGCAGCCAAGAATGGAATGGGACAGGGGGCAATGAGACCCAGTACTTC. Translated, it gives CASSQEWNGTGGNETQYF.

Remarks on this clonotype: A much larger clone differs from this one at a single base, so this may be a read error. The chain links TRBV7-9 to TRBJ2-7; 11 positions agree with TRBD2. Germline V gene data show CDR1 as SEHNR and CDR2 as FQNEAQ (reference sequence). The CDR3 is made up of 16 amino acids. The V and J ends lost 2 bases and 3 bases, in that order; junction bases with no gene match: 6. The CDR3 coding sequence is TGTGCCAGCAGCTTACACACTAGCGGGGGTTACTACGAGCAGTACTTC. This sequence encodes CASSLHTSGGYYEQYF.

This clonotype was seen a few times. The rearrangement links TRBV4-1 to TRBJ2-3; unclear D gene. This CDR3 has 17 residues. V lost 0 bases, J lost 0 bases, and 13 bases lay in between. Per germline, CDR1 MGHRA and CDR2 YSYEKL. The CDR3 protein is CASSQDMAEISTDTQYF. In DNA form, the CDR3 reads TGCGCCAGCAGCCAAGATATGGCCGAAATAAGCACAGATACGCAGTATTTT.